The 30 T cell receptor beta chains given below trace back to one sample, sequenced in a study of cytomegalovirus exposure and HLA in healthy donors. A multiplex PCR was run with 60 Vbeta primers and 13 Jbeta primers. The protocol was immunoSEQ multiplex PCR, while the TCRdb copy is restricted to in-frame clones and leaves out a portion. Among approximately 90,000 clones listed, around 84% were seen once. Sequences were obtained from PBMCs. These receptors came from a man aged 40-49 years in good health and CMV-seropositive.

The chain recombines TRBV7-8 with TRBJ1-3; 9 bases are shared with TRBD1. Germline-derived CDR1 and CDR2 are SGHVS and FQNEAQ. Trimming took 5 bases from V and 6 from J; bases not matched to a gene: 8. The CDR3 has 15 residues. CDR3 loop: CASSLRQGGLNTIYF. CDR3 in DNA: TGTGCCAGCAGCCTCAGACAGGGGGGCCTAAACACCATATATTTT. Looking up the rest from reference TRBV7-8 and TRBJ1-3 gives the full variable domain: GAGVSQSPRYKVAKRGQDVALRCDPISGHVSLFWYQQALGQGPEFLTYFQNEAQLDKSGLPSDRFFAERPEGSVSTLKIQRTQQEDSAVYLCASSLRQGGLNTIYFGEGSWLTVV.

The genes are TRBV15 and TRBJ1-5; D may be TRBD1 (6 bases). The CDR3 covers 16 residues. Germline V CDR1 and CDR2: LNHNV, YYDKDF (reference sequence). With 2 bases removed from V and 4 bases from J, the gap between germline ends came to 15 bases. DNA for the CDR3: TGTGCCACCAGCAGAAAAGGACTAGGGGGTAATCAGCCCCAGCATTTT. This translates into CATSRKGLGGNQPQHF.

The rearrangement uses TRBV30 and TRBJ2-5; no reliable D call. CDR1 is GTSNPN, CDR2 SVGIG, per germline (reference sequence). Trimming pared 2 bases from V and 1 base from J, leaving 5 bases between. This CDR3 region has 12 residues. Here the CDR3 reads CAWSPLQETQYF. The CDR3 DNA reads as TGTGCCTGGAGTCCCCTCCAAGAGACCCAGTACTTC.

The J gene is TRBJ2-2, the V gene TRBV6-1, with 10 bases identical to TRBD2. The CDR3 extends over 16 amino acids. Per the germline V gene, CDR1 is MNHNS and CDR2 is SASEGT. J was trimmed by 6 bases and V by 4 bases; bases with no gene match: 8. CDR3 residues: CASSGPSGRIPGELFF. The CDR3 DNA follows: TGTGCCAGCAGTGGGCCTAGCGGGAGAATTCCCGGGGAGCTGTTTTTT.

V is TRBV5-6 and J is TRBJ1-1; 10 bases are a match to TRBD1. V shed 2 bases and J 4 bases; nucleotides not matched to a gene: 8. This CDR3 spans 16 amino acids. Per the germline V gene, CDR1 is SGHDT and CDR2 is YYEEEE. The CDR3 loop is CASSLISTGGRTEAFF. CDR3 sequence (DNA): TGTGCCAGCAGCTTAATCTCGACAGGGGGCCGCACTGAAGCTTTCTTT. Based on the CDR3 plus reference TRBV5-6 and TRBJ1-1, the full variable domain is DAGVTQSPTHLIKTRGQQVTLRCSPKSGHDTVSWYQQALGQGPQFIFQYYEEEERQRGNFPDRFSGHQFPNYSSELNVNALLLGDSALYLCASSLISTGGRTEAFFGQGTRLTVV.

V and J are TRBV6-1 and TRBJ2-1; 7 positions match TRBD2. From germline, CDR1 is MNHNS and CDR2 SASEGT. With V trimmed by 3 bases and J by 4 bases, 0 bases remained unmatched. This CDR3 is 13 amino acids long. In DNA, the CDR3 is TGTGCCAGCAGTGAGCGGGGGTACAATGAGCAGTTCTTC. It yields the protein CASSERGYNEQFF.

The chain combines TRBV5-4 with TRBJ2-7, with D maybe TRBD2 (6 bases). Between the trimmed V and J ends, which lost 2 bases and 5 bases, there was a span of 14 bases. There are 14 residues in the CDR3. Germline assignment: CDR1 SGHNT and CDR2 YYREEE (reference sequence). This CDR3 is CASSLSGGWNEQYF. As DNA, the CDR3 is TGTGCCAGCAGCTTAAGTGGGGGGTGGAACGAGCAGTACTTC. Full variable domain (outside the CDR3, taken from reference TRBV5-4 and TRBJ2-7): ETGVTQSPTHLIKTRGQQVTLRCSSQSGHNTVSWYQQALGQGPQFIFQYYREEENGRGNFPPRFSGLQFPNYSSELNVNALELDDSALYLCASSLSGGWNEQYFGPGTRLTVT.

The genes are TRBV5-6 and TRBJ2-5; 7 bases are shared with TRBD2. Germline CDR1 SGHDT, CDR2 YYEEEE. The CDR3 covers 14 residues. V lost 4 bases to trimming and J lost 4 bases; unmatched junction nucleotides: 7. The DNA for the CDR3 is TGTGCCAGCAGCGACGGGACGGGGGGAGAGACCCAGTACTTC. It is translated as CASSDGTGGETQYF.

This sequence joins TRBV4-1 and TRBJ2-1, with 14 bases lining up with TRBD2. CDR1 and CDR2 (germline): MGHRA, YSYEKL. Trimming removed 1 base from V and 4 bases from J; junction bases left unmatched: 6. This CDR3 has 18 residues. CDR3 loop: CASSQGTSGRPQYNEQFF. The CDR3 nucleotides are TGCGCCAGCAGCCAAGGGACTAGCGGGAGGCCGCAATACAATGAGCAGTTCTTC.

The chain employs TRBV7-9 and TRBJ2-3, with 9 bases lining up with TRBD2. The CDR3 covers 14 residues. Germline V gives CDR1 SEHNR, CDR2 FQNEAQ (reference sequence). V shed 7 bases, J shed 4 bases, and the junction held 6 bases outside the gene matches. CDR3 protein: CASMAGGPPDTQYF. The CDR3 nucleotides read TGTGCCAGCATGGCGGGGGGGCCCCCAGATACGCAGTATTTT.

The chain combines TRBV5-5 with TRBJ1-1; weak D call: TRBD1 (6 bases). Per germline, CDR1 SGHKS and CDR2 YYEKEE (reference sequence). The germline V and J ends were trimmed by 0 bases and 7 bases, with 10 bases remaining between them. The CDR3 totals 13 residues. The CDR3 spells CASSLEGHREAFF. CDR3 DNA sequence: TGTGCCAGCAGCTTGGAGGGACACCGTGAAGCTTTCTTT.

This chain uses TRBV7-9 with TRBJ1-4, with TRBD1 identical over 12 bases. The CDR3 contains 15 residues. Looked up from germline, CDR1 is SEHNR and CDR2 is FQNEAQ (reference sequence). Losses at the gene ends were 4 bases for V and 6 bases for J; bases not matched to a gene: 3. The DNA for the CDR3 is TGTGCCAGCAGCTACGGGACAGGGGGCGATGAAAAACTGTTTTTT. Protein: CASSYGTGGDEKLFF.

The V gene is TRBV2, the J gene TRBJ1-4; D gene unclear. This CDR3 contains 14 residues. Trimming removed 6 bases at V and 2 bases at J, with 10 bases between. The V gene's germline CDR1 is SNHLY and CDR2 FYNNEI. CDR3 bases: TGTGCCAGCAGGCAATACAGTACTAATGAAAAACTGTTTTTT. It is translated as CASRQYSTNEKLFF.

The V and J genes are TRBV9 and TRBJ2-5, with 7 nucleotides matching TRBD1. The V gene end was trimmed by 3 bases and the J gene end by 5 bases; junction bases not matched to a gene: 13. This CDR3 has 16 residues. The germline V gene has CDR1 SGDLS and CDR2 YYNGEE. CDR3 in amino acids: CASSEGTVQSVETQYF. For the CDR3, the DNA is TGTGCCAGCAGCGAGGGGACAGTACAATCAGTGGAGACCCAGTACTTC.

V usage is TRBV5-7 and J usage is TRBJ1-3; no clear D. TRBV5-7 is recorded as an ORF, its role being uncertain. The CDR3 sequence is 14 residues long. The V end lost 4 bases, the J end lost 2 bases, and 10 bases lay between the germline ends. The DNA of the CDR3 is TGTGCCAGCAGCCCCCCCCGAGCTGGAAACACCATATATTTT. It is translated as CASSPPRAGNTIYF.

V and J are TRBV6-5 and TRBJ2-7, with D maybe TRBD2 (6 bases). The CDR3 loop spans 15 amino acids. Germline V CDR1 and CDR2: MNHEY, SVGAGI. The V gene lost 0 bases and the J gene lost 2 bases, with 11 bases spanning the gap. CDR3 DNA sequence: TGTGCCAGCAGTTACTCATCGGGAGTGACCTACGAGCAGTACTTC. It translates to CASSYSSGVTYEQYF.

The V gene is TRBV15, the J gene TRBJ2-7, with 8 bases that match TRBD1. CDR1 and CDR2 from the germline V gene are LNHNV and YYDKDF (reference sequence). The CDR3 has 16 residues. V lost 0 bases to trimming and J lost 4 bases; unmatched junction nucleotides: 8. The CDR3 sequence: CATSRDIGQGAYEQYF. DNA for the CDR3: TGTGCCACCAGCAGAGATATTGGGCAGGGGGCGTACGAGCAGTACTTC.

The V call is TRBV6-1, the J call TRBJ1-2, with no clear D. This CDR3 comprises 10 residues. In germline, CDR1 is MNHNS, CDR2 SASEGT. Trimming removed 8 bases at V and 2 bases at J, with 3 bases between. The CDR3 bases are TGTGCCAGCCTCAACTATGGCTACACCTTC. Its protein product is CASLNYGYTF.

The chain uses TRBV4-1 and TRBJ2-7, with TRBD1 matching over 7 bases. Germline V gene lookup returns CDR1 MGHRA and CDR2 YSYEKL. Trimming removed 4 bases from V and 2 bases from J; junction bases left unmatched: 5. There are 14 residues in the CDR3. CDR3 bases: TGCGCCAGCAGCCGACAGGGAAATACCTACGAGCAGTACTTC. Residues: CASSRQGNTYEQYF.

This chain joins TRBV9 and TRBJ2-5; TRBD1 agrees at 8 bases. The J segment lost 5 bases and the V segment lost 4 bases, leaving 7 bases of the junction unmatched. Germline assignment: CDR1 SGDLS and CDR2 YYNGEE. CDR3 length: 14 residues. The chain's CDR3 is CASSPGTGGETQYF. The CDR3 DNA reads TGTGCCAGCAGCCCCGGGACAGGAGGGGAGACCCAGTACTTC.

The CDR3 region has the DNA TGTGCCAGCAGCCATGGGACAGCCGAAGCTTTCTTT. Residues: CASSHGTAEAFF. V is TRBV7-9 and J is TRBJ1-1; 7 bases are a match to TRBD1. CDR1 and CDR2 (germline): SEHNR, FQNEAQ (reference sequence). The CDR3 sequence is 12 residues long. Trimming took 5 bases from V and 8 from J; bases not matched to a gene: 5.

The chain couples TRBV6-1 to TRBJ1-1, with a tentative D call TRBD1 (5 bases). The CDR3 is 15 amino acids. CDR1 is MNHNS and CDR2 is SASEGT in the germline V gene. The ends were cut back, 2 bases at V and 7 bases at J, with 17 bases in the middle. CDR3 sequence: CASSELVGGVGEAFF. In DNA, the CDR3 is TGTGCCAGCAGTGAACTCGTCGGGGGGGTCGGTGAAGCTTTCTTT.

This rearrangement joins TRBV27 to TRBJ2-7; D is possibly TRBD2 (6 bases). This CDR3 is built from 16 residues. Trimming pared 6 bases from V and 3 bases from J, leaving 21 bases between. Germline assignment: CDR1 MNHEY and CDR2 SMNVEV (reference sequence). The CDR3 DNA reads TGTGCCAGCAGCCCCATGGGAGCGGGTGACCTCTACGAGCAGTACTTC. Encoded protein: CASSPMGAGDLYEQYF.

In nucleotides, the CDR3 is TGTGCCACCAAGCCCCCCGGGACAAGCCTCTCTGGGGCCAACGTCCTGACTTTC. The encoded protein is CATKPPGTSLSGANVLTF. The rearrangement joins TRBV28 to TRBJ2-6; tentatively, D is TRBD1 (6 bases). Trimming removed 10 bases at V and 0 bases at J, with 22 bases between. This CDR3 is 18 amino acids long. The germline CDR1 and CDR2 sequences are MDHEN and SYDVKM.

V is TRBV13 and J is TRBJ2-5; 8 bases line up with TRBD2. The CDR3 runs to 15 residues. The germline gives CDR1 PRHDT, CDR2 FYEKMQ (reference sequence). V lost 4 bases to trimming and J lost 5 bases; unmatched junction nucleotides: 9. CDR3 loop: CASSSAGTSHETQYF. The CDR3 DNA sequence: TGTGCCAGCAGCTCCGCCGGGACTAGTCACGAGACCCAGTACTTC.

This chain connects TRBV18 to TRBJ2-1, with TRBD1 identical over 9 bases. The ends lost 6 bases at V and 4 bases at J; junction bases unmatched: 13. CDR3 size: 17 residues. Germline V gene sequence: CDR1 KGHSH, CDR2 LQKENI. The DNA for the CDR3 is TGTGCCAGCTCCCCAATGCCGGGACAGGGACCATACAATGAGCAGTTCTTC. Its protein product is CASSPMPGQGPYNEQFF. Drawing the rest from reference TRBV18 and TRBJ2-1, the complete variable domain is NAGVMQNPRHLVRRRGQEARLRCSPMKGHSHVYWYRQLPEEGLKFMVYLQKENIIDESGMPKERFSAEFPKEGPSILRIQQVVRGDSAAYFCASSPMPGQGPYNEQFFGPGTRLTVL.

The chain is built from TRBV25-1 and TRBJ2-7, with unresolved D. This CDR3 comprises 11 residues. Germline CDR1 MGHDK, CDR2 SYGVNS. Trimming pared 8 bases from V and 3 bases from J, leaving 8 bases between. The CDR3, as DNA: TGTGCCAGCGAGAACAGCTACGAGCAGTACTTC. This codes for CASENSYEQYF.

The chain combines TRBV5-4 with TRBJ1-1; the D gene is possibly TRBD1 (6 bases). The CDR3 is 15 amino acids. V gave up 1 base and J gave up 3 bases, with 13 bases separating them. Per germline, CDR1 SGHNT and CDR2 YYREEE (reference sequence). In nucleotides, the CDR3 is TGTGCCAGCAGCTTGCCTAAGGGGGGGTACACTGAAGCTTTCTTT. This encodes CASSLPKGGYTEAFF.

Notes on this clone: Given the absence of the conserved phenylalanine or tryptophan at the CDR3 end, a read error is likely. No DNA is shown, since the ends of the CDR3 on it are uncertain; the CDR3 is the one TCRdb lists. This chain links TRBV21-1 with TRBJ1-2; whether TRBD1, the table's D call, matches the DNA was not checked. TRBV21-1 is an annotated pseudogene. Inclusive of both ends, the CDR3 amounts to 12 amino acids. This CDR3 reads CASSKGQGTGEL.

J is TRBJ2-1 and V is TRBV9; TRBD2 aligns across 10 bases. After removal of 0 bases from V and 7 bases from J, the junction contained 7 bases not matched to a gene. The CDR3 is made up of 16 amino acids. Germline V gene data show CDR1 as SGDLS and CDR2 as YYNGEE. The CDR3 is CASSVEASGGGNEQFF. The DNA of the CDR3 is TGTGCCAGCAGCGTAGAGGCTAGCGGGGGAGGGAATGAGCAGTTCTTC.